These T cell receptor beta chains were read from a single sample in a study of T cell changes during pregnancy in multiple sclerosis. Repertoires were generated with immunoSEQ multiplex PCR, while TCRdb's copy carries only in-frame clones and drops some. The table includes over 30,000 clones, under 95% detected once. The sequences come from CD4+ T cells from peripheral blood mononuclear cells, collected in the second trimester of pregnancy. Receptors were obtained from a female donor in good health, enrolled as a control in a pregnancy study. The CDR3 runs from the conserved cysteine through the conserved F or W. A D gene is named only where the DNA matches it firmly. Clone size appears in some rows only: once, few, many, or a class for an expanded clone.

D gene	CDR3 length	clone size	V gene	J gene	CDR3 protein	CDR3 DNA
.	17	.	TRBV4-1	TRBJ2-5	CASSQDGGARSKETQYF	TGCGCCAGCAGCCAAGATGGTGGGGCCCGAAGTAAAGAGACCCAGTACTTC
.	14	.	TRBV19	TRBJ1-1	CASSIKGASAEAFF	TGTGCCAGTAGTATAAAAGGGGCGAGCGCTGAAGCTTTCTTT
.	15	.	TRBV11-2	TRBJ2-3	CASSPAGASADTQYF	TGTGCCAGCAGCCCTGCAGGGGCTTCGGCAGATACGCAGTATTTT
.	12	few	TRBV7-2	TRBJ1-2	CASSSRGYGYTF	TGTGCCAGCAGCTCCAGAGGCTATGGCTACACCTTC
.	11	.	TRBV7-4	TRBJ2-7	CASSLICEQYF	TGTGCCAGCAGCCTTATTTGCGAGCAGTACTTC
TRBD1	15	.	TRBV7-8	TRBJ2-3	CASSPRTGGLDTQYF	TGTGCCAGCAGCCCGCGGACAGGGGGCTTAGATACGCAGTATTTT
.	16	few	TRBV11-1	TRBJ2-1	CASSRGGESLYNEQFF	TGTGCCAGCAGCCGCGGAGGGGAGAGCTTATACAATGAGCAGTTCTTC
.	12	.	TRBV30	TRBJ1-1	CAWTPGELEAFF	TGTGCCTGGACCCCCGGGGAGCTTGAAGCTTTCTTT
.	12	.	TRBV29-1	TRBJ1-4	CSVGSQKEKLFF	TGCAGCGTCGGGTCTCAGAAGGAAAAACTGTTTTTT
TRBD1	15	.	TRBV7-2	TRBJ1-1	CASSYQRGRGTEAFF	TGTGCCAGCAGCTACCAAAGGGGGCGAGGCACTGAAGCTTTCTTT
TRBD1	17	.	TRBV7-2	TRBJ1-2	CASSLFAPGQINYGYTF	TGTGCCAGCAGCTTATTCGCCCCGGGACAGATTAACTATGGCTACACCTTC